The subject of this entry is one TCR beta chain. The target antigen is unknown. This sample is part of a study of shared clonotypes between healthy human individuals. Study-level information: In total, the donors were two women and a few men aged 18 to 49. Study outcomes and limitations: Deeper or shallower sequencing was expected to change how clonotypes are shared among donors.

Assay: immunoSEQ multiplex PCR; the TCRdb copy retains only in-frame clones and omits some. The sample consists of a few hundred thousand clones, approximately 79% of them appearing once. CDR3 length: 14 residues. The ends lost 6 bases at V and 5 bases at J; junction bases unmatched: 8. Looked up from germline, CDR1 is MNHEY and CDR2 is SVGAGI. The specimen was memory CD4+ T cells sorted from blood. Subset in this sample: CD45RA-negative fraction. The receptor was isolated from a man between 25 and 39 years old in good health. V gene TRBV6-5 combines with J gene TRBJ2-5, with 8 bases aligning to TRBD2. CDR3 loop: CASRAGGVTETQYF. The CDR3 DNA reads as TGTGCCAGCAGGGCCGGGGGGGTGACGGAGACCCAGTACTTC.